Below, 15 T cell receptor beta chains from the same sample are listed, as sequenced in a study of early T cells in non-severe SARS-CoV-2 infection. TCRdb processed the 5' RACE reads anew with MiXCR; each CDR3 protein has one entry. The sample consists of tens of thousands of distinct CDR3 sequences, roughly 9.9% of them appearing once. The sequenced sample was whole blood. These receptors were collected from an adult who was a healthcare worker with PCR-confirmed SARS-CoV-2 infection or an uninfected control (not recorded which).

This clonotype was seen ten or more times. In DNA form, the CDR3 reads TGTGCCAGCTCACCAAGGACGGGGGCCGGGGAGCTGTTTTTT. As protein: CASSPRTGAGELFF. The J gene is TRBJ2-2, the V gene TRBV18; D is perhaps TRBD2 (6 bases). V lost 2 bases and J lost 6, with 10 bases in between. The CDR3 runs to 14 residues. Germline V gives CDR1 KGHSH, CDR2 LQKENI. The entire variable domain, with the rest obtained from reference TRBV18 and TRBJ2-2, is as follows: NAGVMQNPRHLVRRRGQEARLRCSPMKGHSHVYWYRQLPEEGLKFMVYLQKENIIDESGMPKERFSAEFPKEGPSILRIQQVVRGDSAAYFCASSPRTGAGELFFGEGSRLTVL.

A note on this clonotype: It may be a read error: a sequence one base away is much more abundant. The V call is TRBV10-3, the J call TRBJ2-5; TRBD2 matches at 7 bases. This CDR3 region has 14 residues. Germline assignment: CDR1 ENHRY and CDR2 SYGVKD. Trimming took 4 bases from V and 1 from J; bases not matched to a gene: 3. CDR3 sequence reads: CAISASSGQETQYF. The DNA for the CDR3 is TGTGCCATCAGTGCGTCTAGCGGCCAAGAGACCCAGTACTTC.

This clonotype was seen at least ten times. The chain carries TRBV29-1 and TRBJ1-2, with no clear D. The CDR3 sequence is 12 residues long. Germline CDR1 SQVTM, CDR2 ANQGSEA. V gave up 4 bases and J gave up 8 bases, with 14 bases separating them. The CDR3, as DNA: TGCAGCGTTGGCGGCGCGAAAGTGGGCTACACCTTC. Translation gives CSVGGAKVGYTF.

This clonotype has a count of ten or more. The chain links TRBV12-3 or TRBV12-4 to TRBJ1-6; D possibly corresponds to TRBD1 (5 bases). V was clipped by 8 bases and J by 2 bases, with 10 bases between them. This CDR3 comprises 14 residues. DNA for the CDR3: TGTGCCAGCTGGGGGGGTCCCTATAATTCACCCCTCCACTTT. Its translation is CASWGGPYNSPLHF.

This clonotype was seen repeatedly, ten times or more. The chain uses TRBV29-1 and TRBJ2-5; D is unclear. Trimming stripped 6 bases from V and 5 bases from J, with 19 bases between. This CDR3 has 14 residues. Germline V lookup: CDR1 SQVTM, CDR2 ANQGSEA. CDR3 DNA sequence: TGCAGCGTCGACCGGGTTCCTCTGAGGGAGACCCAGTACTTC. Translated: CSVDRVPLRETQYF.

In this sample, this clonotype turned up a few times. The V and J genes are TRBV6-1 and TRBJ2-7; 7 bases are a match to TRBD2. The CDR3 loop spans 15 amino acids. The germline gives CDR1 MNHNS, CDR2 SASEGT. J lost 1 base, V lost 1 base, and 4 bases had no gene match. The CDR3 loop reads CASSEGGGRSYEQYF. As DNA, the CDR3 is TGTGCCAGCAGTGAAGGGGGGGGTAGGTCCTACGAGCAGTACTTC.

Ten or more counts support this clonotype. This chain connects TRBV29-1 to TRBJ2-7; perhaps TRBD2 as D (6 bases). Between the trimmed V and J ends, which lost 3 bases and 7 bases, there was a span of 13 bases. The CDR3 is 12 residues long. Germline assignment: CDR1 SQVTM and CDR2 ANQGSEA. CDR3 sequence reads: CSVDPQGGEQYF. The CDR3 DNA is TGCAGCGTTGATCCCCAGGGAGGTGAGCAGTACTTC.

This clonotype appeared many times. The chain is built from TRBV15 and TRBJ2-4; 10 bases match TRBD2. Germline V gives CDR1 LNHNV, CDR2 YYDKDF (reference sequence). The CDR3 consists of 20 residues. V lost 0 bases and J lost 4; bases outside the gene matches: 15. The CDR3 loop is CATSRDGTEVLAGIKNIQYF. The CDR3 DNA sequence: TGTGCCACCAGCAGAGACGGGACAGAGGTACTAGCGGGGATAAAAAACATTCAGTACTTC.

The table lists this clonotype with many counts. The V call is TRBV12-3 or TRBV12-4, the J call TRBJ1-1, with D uncertain. The CDR3 spans 15 residues. The V end lost 4 bases, the J end lost 1 base, and 13 bases lay between the germline ends. Written as DNA, the CDR3 is TGTGCCAGCAGTTCCTCTTGGGCAGCGAACACTGAAGCTTTCTTT. Translating it yields CASSSSWAANTEAFF.

This clonotype was picked up many times. J is TRBJ2-1 and V is TRBV7-9; unclear D gene. V was trimmed by 5 bases and J by 9 bases, leaving 8 bases between them. From germline, CDR1 is SEHNR and CDR2 FQNEAQ (reference sequence). This CDR3 region has 11 residues. The CDR3 loop reads CASSHLAEQFF. The DNA for the CDR3 is TGTGCCAGCAGCCACTTGGCTGAGCAGTTCTTC. Looking up the rest from reference TRBV7-9 and TRBJ2-1 gives the full variable domain: DTGVSQNPRHKITKRGQNVTFRCDPISEHNRLYWYRQTLGQGPEFLTYFQNEAQLEKSRLLSDRFSAERPKGSFSTLEIQRTEQGDSAMYLCASSHLAEQFFGPGTRLTVL.

This clonotype occurred many times. The gene calls are TRBV5-5 and TRBJ1-3; D is unclear. The CDR3 runs to 17 residues. Germline V gene data show CDR1 as SGHKS and CDR2 as YYEKEE (reference sequence). V was cut by 4 bases and J by 4 bases, with 21 bases left in between. The CDR3 bases are TGTGCCAGCAGCAATAGGGCGGCGCAGACGGGAGGAAACACCATATATTTT. The encoded protein is CASSNRAAQTGGNTIYF.

This clonotype has at least ten counts. This chain uses TRBV12-3 or TRBV12-4 with TRBJ1-2, with D maybe TRBD1 (6 bases). The CDR3 is made up of 14 amino acids. V lost 4 bases to trimming and J lost 2 bases, with 11 bases between them. The CDR3 DNA is TGTGCCAGCAGTTCAGGGACAAACAACTATGGCTACACCTTC. It yields the protein CASSSGTNNYGYTF.

The sample holds many counts of this clonotype. V gene TRBV6-2 or TRBV6-3 combines with J gene TRBJ2-1; TRBD2 agrees at 11 bases. The CDR3 sequence is 16 residues long. The trim removed 2 bases at V and 8 bases at J, leaving 8 bases unmatched. The germline CDR1 and CDR2 sequences are MNHEY and SVGEGT. CDR3 sequence (DNA): TGTGCCAGCAGTTACCCTAGCGGGGGGAGGCGGGATGAGCAGTTCTTC. Encoded protein: CASSYPSGGRRDEQFF.

There are many counts of this clonotype. The rearrangement links TRBV28 to TRBJ2-5, with D maybe TRBD1 (7 bases). CDR1 is MDHEN and CDR2 is SYDVKM in the germline V gene. The CDR3 runs to 13 residues. V lost 3 bases and J lost 10, with 15 bases in between. The CDR3 protein is CASSFGRGVFQYF. CDR3 sequence (DNA): TGTGCCAGCAGTTTCGGCAGGGGGGTTTTCCAGTACTTC.

The table lists this clonotype with a few counts. V is TRBV24-1 and J is TRBJ2-1; TRBD2 matches 13 bases. Germline CDR1 KGHDR, CDR2 SFDVKD. V lost 5 bases and J lost 8; bases outside the gene matches: 5. The CDR3 is made up of 15 amino acids. The DNA for the CDR3 is TGTGCCACCAGTGGGACTAGCGGGGGTGGTGATGAGCAGTTCTTC. Protein product: CATSGTSGGGDEQFF.